The 30 T cell receptor beta chains listed next were all sequenced from one sample in a study of T cells after yellow fever vaccination. TCRdb called the 5' RACE reads again in MiXCR, with one record for every CDR3 protein. The sample consists of 150,000 or so distinct CDR3 sequences, more than 5.5% of them appearing once. Sequences were derived from CD4+ T cells sorted from PBMCs, sampled 5 days after the first yellow fever vaccination. The receptors were gathered from a man between 18 and 29 years old who received the YFV17D yellow fever vaccine.

This clonotype has more than one count but fewer than ten. The chain joins TRBV12-3 or TRBV12-4 to TRBJ2-7; the D is unclear. With 4 bases removed from V and 0 bases from J, the gap between germline ends came to 10 bases. The length of the CDR3 is 14 residues. In DNA, the CDR3 is TGTGCCAGCAGTTGGGTGCCTATCTCCTACGAGCAGTACTTC. It translates to CASSWVPISYEQYF.

This clonotype was found a few times. J is TRBJ2-5 and V is TRBV9; D could derive from TRBD1 or TRBD2 (6 bases each). Germline CDR1 SGDLS, CDR2 YYNGEE. The CDR3 is 14 residues long. The germline V and J ends were trimmed by 0 bases and 4 bases, with 10 bases remaining between them. This CDR3 is CASSVEPGAETQYF. In DNA, the CDR3 is TGTGCCAGCAGCGTAGAACCGGGGGCAGAGACCCAGTACTTC.

This clonotype was counted many times. The chain carries TRBV4-3 and TRBJ1-6; D not resolved. From germline, CDR1 is LGHNA and CDR2 YSLEER. The V end lost 2 bases, the J end lost 10 bases, and 9 bases lay between the germline ends. The CDR3 length is 13 residues. The CDR3 bases are TGCGCCAGCAGCCAATATAGCGGGTCACCCCTCCACTTT. This translates into CASSQYSGSPLHF.

This clonotype was recorded many times. V and J are TRBV6-6 and TRBJ2-1, with D possibly matching TRBD1 (5 bases). Germline CDR1 is MNHNY and CDR2 is SVGAGI (reference sequence). There are 13 residues in the CDR3. The germline V and J ends were trimmed by 5 bases and 3 bases, with 8 bases remaining between them. The CDR3 DNA is TGTGCCAGCAGTCGACAGAACTACAATGAGCAGTTCTTC. Protein product: CASSRQNYNEQFF.

This clonotype was seen a few times. V is TRBV6-5 and J is TRBJ1-3, with no clear D. The CDR3 is 15 amino acids. V dropped 0 bases and J dropped 0 bases, with 6 bases sitting between them. Germline assignment: CDR1 MNHEY and CDR2 SVGAGI. The CDR3 is CASSYSTFSGNTIYF. In nucleotides, the CDR3 is TGTGCCAGCAGTTACTCGACTTTCTCTGGAAACACCATATATTTT.

In this sample, this clonotype turned up a few times. The V and J genes are TRBV7-6 and TRBJ2-2, with D tentatively TRBD1 (6 bases). Deletions cut 5 bases from V and 3 bases from J, with 19 bases between. This CDR3 is 17 amino acids long. CDR1 SGHVS and CDR2 FNYEAQ come from the germline V gene. The CDR3, as DNA: TGTGCCAGCAGCGAAAACGTACAGGGTGGGGACACCGGGGAGCTGTTTTTT. Its translation: CASSENVQGGDTGELFF. The variable domain in full, with the rest retrieved from reference TRBV7-6 and TRBJ2-2, is GAGVSQSPRYKVTKRGQDVALRCDPISGHVSLYWYRQALGQGPEFLTYFNYEAQQDKSGLPNDRFSAERPEGSISTLTIQRTEQRDSAMYRCASSENVQGGDTGELFFGEGSRLTVL.

The chain joins TRBV5-4 to TRBJ2-7, with TRBD1 matching 11 bases. Germline values: CDR1 SGHNT, CDR2 YYREEE (reference sequence). CDR3 length equals 16 residues. Trimming at V came to 3 bases and at J to 5 bases, leaving 10 bases not matched to a gene. Here the CDR3 DNA reads TGTGCCAGCAGCTCAGCCAGCGGACAGGGGGCCCACGAGCAGTACTTC. Its translation is CASSSASGQGAHEQYF.

A remark on this clonotype: A read error is possible here, since a much larger clone lies one base away. V usage is TRBV12-5 and J usage is TRBJ1-5; a possible D gene is TRBD1 (6 bases). CDR3 size: 13 residues. Germline V gene lookup returns CDR1 LGHNT and CDR2 FRNRAP. The CDR3 region is CASGHGGNQPKHF. CDR3 nucleotides: TGTGCTAGTGGTCACGGGGGCAATCAGCCCAAGCATTTT.

This clonotype was detected a few times. This chain links TRBV7-6 with TRBJ2-1, with TRBD2 matching 15 bases. The CDR3 covers 15 residues. The V gene end was trimmed by 7 bases and the J gene end by 7 bases; junction bases not matched to a gene: 5. The germline V gene encodes CDR1 SGHVS and CDR2 FNYEAQ. The CDR3 DNA sequence: TGTGCCAGCATGGGACTAGCGGGGGGCAGAAATGAGCAGTTCTTC. It is translated as CASMGLAGGRNEQFF. Complete variable domain (other parts from reference TRBV7-6 and TRBJ2-1): GAGVSQSPRYKVTKRGQDVALRCDPISGHVSLYWYRQALGQGPEFLTYFNYEAQQDKSGLPNDRFSAERPEGSISTLTIQRTEQRDSAMYRCASMGLAGGRNEQFFGPGTRLTVL.

This clonotype was counted ten times or more. The V call is TRBV3-1, the J call TRBJ2-7; no clear D. V was pared by 2 bases and J by 2 bases, with 10 bases between. The CDR3 has 14 amino acids. Germline loops: CDR1 LGHDT, CDR2 YNNKEL (reference sequence). DNA of the CDR3: TGTGCCAGCAGCCAATGGGGTAGGACCTACGAGCAGTACTTC. This translates into CASSQWGRTYEQYF.

This chain uses TRBV9 with TRBJ2-7; D is unresolved. Trimming took 0 bases from V and 2 from J, leaving 12 bases between them. The germline CDR1 and CDR2 sequences are SGDLS and YYNGEE. There are 15 residues in the CDR3. CDR3 protein: CASSVEGVITYEQYV. In nucleotides, the CDR3 is TGTGCCAGCAGCGTAGAGGGCGTGATAACCTACGAGCAGTACGTC.

This clonotype was detected once. This could be a read error, since a much larger clone is one nucleotide away. This rearrangement joins TRBV7-2 to TRBJ2-2, with D tentatively TRBD1 or TRBD2 (5 bases each). Germline V gene lookup returns CDR1 SGHTA and CDR2 FQGNSA. The CDR3 runs to 15 residues. The V and J ends lost 5 bases and 7 bases respectively, with 17 bases between them. CDR3 loop: CASSDGTGYNGELFF. As DNA, the CDR3 is TGTGCCAGCAGCGACGGGACGGGCTACAACGGGGAGCTGTTTTTT.

The genes are TRBV3-1 and TRBJ2-4, with 8 bases fitting TRBD2. Germline lookup yields CDR1 LGHDT and CDR2 YNNKEL (reference sequence). J was trimmed by 13 bases and V by 8 bases; bases with no gene match: 13. This CDR3 is built from 13 residues. The CDR3 nucleotides are TGTGCCAGCCGCCGGGGGGGTGAAAATCCGCAGTACTTC. This codes for CASRRGGENPQYF.

The sample holds a few counts of this clonotype. The chain combines TRBV4-2 with TRBJ2-1; the D gene is possibly TRBD2 (7 bases). The CDR3 is 15 amino acids. Looked up from germline, CDR1 is LGHNA and CDR2 is YNFKEQ. V lost 4 bases, J lost 5 bases, and 15 bases lay in between. CDR3 residues: CASSPQGRGNNEQFF. The CDR3 nucleotides are TGTGCCAGCAGCCCTCAGGGGAGGGGGAACAATGAGCAGTTCTTC.

This clonotype was recorded at least ten times. The chain links TRBV5-1 to TRBJ1-6, with D maybe TRBD1 (6 bases). The germline V gene encodes CDR1 SGHRS and CDR2 YFSETQ. CDR3 length equals 19 residues. Trimming took off 0 bases at V and 2 bases at J, with 18 bases between the two ends. CDR3 region: CASSLAGDNQVPYNSPLHF. In DNA form, the CDR3 reads TGCGCCAGCAGCTTGGCGGGGGACAATCAAGTCCCCTATAATTCACCCCTCCACTTT.

This clonotype was recorded a few times. The rearrangement links TRBV5-1 to TRBJ1-1; a weak D match, TRBD1 (5 bases). The CDR3 runs to 14 residues. CDR1 is SGHRS, CDR2 YFSETQ, per germline. V lost 4 bases and J 3 bases, leaving 13 bases between the germline ends. CDR3 nucleotides: TGCGCCAGCAGCGGTGTGACAGTGGACACTGAAGCTTTCTTT. Its protein is CASSGVTVDTEAFF.

This clonotype was counted a few times. V usage is TRBV7-8 and J usage is TRBJ1-1; tentative D call: TRBD1 (5 bases). The CDR3 is made up of 16 amino acids. The V and J ends lost 1 base and 0 bases respectively, with 12 bases between them. CDR1 is SGHVS and CDR2 is FQNEAQ in the germline V gene. DNA for the CDR3: TGTGCCAGCAGCTTAGAGCACAGGCTTATGAACACTGAAGCTTTCTTT. Protein: CASSLEHRLMNTEAFF.

Many counts were recorded for this clonotype. The chain employs TRBV2 and TRBJ2-5; the match to TRBD1 covers 8 bases. CDR1 SNHLY and CDR2 FYNNEI come from the germline V gene. CDR3 length: 11 residues. V gave up 8 bases and J gave up 9 bases; unmatched junction bases: 5. The chain's CDR3 is CASGVRGPQYF. CDR3 bases: TGTGCCAGCGGAGTCAGGGGGCCCCAGTACTTC.

The chain recombines TRBV18 with TRBJ1-1; 7 nucleotides agree with TRBD1. The CDR3 totals 16 residues. Unmatched junction bases numbered 7, after V lost 3 bases and J lost 0 bases. From germline, CDR1 is KGHSH and CDR2 LQKENI. CDR3: CASSPMTGFMNTEAFF. The CDR3 DNA is TGTGCCAGCTCACCTATGACAGGGTTCATGAACACTGAAGCTTTCTTT.

This clonotype has just a few counts. The rearrangement uses TRBV28 and TRBJ2-5; D not certain. The CDR3 has 15 residues. The germline V gene has CDR1 MDHEN and CDR2 SYDVKM. The ends were cut back, 1 base at V and 2 bases at J, with 11 bases in the middle. As DNA, the CDR3 is TGTGCCAGCAGTTTATTCTCCGGAAAACAAGAGACCCAGTACTTC. Translation gives CASSLFSGKQETQYF. Filled out from reference TRBV28 and TRBJ2-5, the complete variable domain reads DVKVTQSSRYLVKRTGEKVFLECVQDMDHENMFWYRQDPGLGLRLIYFSYDVKMKEKGDIPEGYSVSREKKERFSLILESASTNQTSMYLCASSLFSGKQETQYFGPGTRLLVL.

This rearrangement joins TRBV28 to TRBJ2-1; unclear D gene. The V gene's germline CDR1 is MDHEN and CDR2 SYDVKM. Trimming took off 7 bases at V and 4 bases at J, with 14 bases between the two ends. This CDR3 is 14 amino acids long. The CDR3: CASNRGFGYNEQFF. Here the CDR3 DNA reads TGTGCCAGCAATCGAGGCTTCGGGTACAATGAGCAGTTCTTC.

In this sample, this clonotype turned up many times. The rearrangement joins TRBV7-2 to TRBJ2-2, with D perhaps matching TRBD2 (6 bases). V was shortened by 4 bases and J by 1 base, with 7 bases between the two germline ends. This CDR3 has 14 amino acids. Germline CDR1 is SGHTA and CDR2 is FQGNSA. The CDR3 spells CASSSGGNTGELFF. The CDR3 nucleotides read TGTGCCAGCAGCTCCGGGGGGAACACCGGGGAGCTGTTTTTT.

This clonotype was detected a few times. The chain uses TRBV5-6 and TRBJ2-4, with 8 bases matching TRBD2. Germline-derived CDR1 and CDR2 are SGHDT and YYEEEE. The CDR3 consists of 15 residues. V trimming: 4 bases; J trimming: 8 bases; junction bases outside the gene matches: 11. CDR3 in DNA: TGTGCCAGCAGCCCCTGGGTGAGCGGGGGAGACATTCAGTACTTC. This sequence encodes CASSPWVSGGDIQYF.

This clonotype was detected many times. V and J are TRBV4-1 and TRBJ1-5, with D unresolved. The CDR3 totals 13 residues. Germline V CDR1 and CDR2: MGHRA, YSYEKL. Trimming shortened V by 0 bases and J by 12 bases, and 12 bases separated the two germline ends. The CDR3: CASSQDRQQVQHF. CDR3 coding DNA: TGCGCCAGCAGCCAAGATCGCCAGCAGGTCCAGCATTTT.

A few counts support this clonotype. The J gene is TRBJ1-5, the V gene TRBV7-2; the D gene is possibly TRBD1 (6 bases). V lost 0 bases and J lost 7, with 10 bases in between. This CDR3 has 14 amino acids. Germline CDR1 is SGHTA and CDR2 is FQGNSA. This chain's CDR3 is CASSLAQGWQPQHF. CDR3 bases: TGTGCCAGCAGCTTAGCACAGGGTTGGCAGCCCCAGCATTTT.

The chain is built from TRBV6-5 and TRBJ2-3, with D unresolved. V lost 6 bases and J 5 bases, leaving 18 bases between the germline ends. The CDR3 is made up of 15 amino acids. CDR1 is MNHEY, CDR2 SVGAGI, per germline. The CDR3 coding sequence is TGTGCCAGCAGGTCACTCGGGTCCCTAGGAGATACGCAGTATTTT. Its translation is CASRSLGSLGDTQYF.

This clonotype came up many times. The gene calls are TRBV5-1 and TRBJ2-2; 9 bases line up with TRBD1. Trimming took 7 bases from V and 4 from J; bases not matched to a gene: 14. CDR1 is SGHRS, CDR2 YFSETQ, per germline. CDR3 length: 17 residues. CDR3 bases: TGCGCCAGCTATCGAACATCCGGGACAGGGAGCACCGGGGAGCTGTTTTTT. Its protein product is CASYRTSGTGSTGELFF.

V gene TRBV7-2 combines with J gene TRBJ1-4, with 9 bases that match TRBD1. CDR1 and CDR2 from the germline V gene are SGHTA and FQGNSA. Unmatched junction bases numbered 11, after V lost 6 bases and J lost 3 bases. CDR3 length equals 17 residues. In DNA, the CDR3 is TGTGCCAGCAGTCTCCGGGACAGGGCATTTTCTAATGAAAAACTGTTTTTT. It translates to CASSLRDRAFSNEKLFF.

This clonotype was counted at least ten times. The chain recombines TRBV6-5 with TRBJ1-4, with D unresolved. The V end was cut by 2 bases, the J end by 7 bases, with 14 bases between. CDR3 length: 15 residues. Germline values: CDR1 MNHEY, CDR2 SVGAGI. CDR3 in DNA: TGTGCCAGCAGTTACGGCCTCGTAGGTGCTGAAAAACTGTTTTTT. It translates to CASSYGLVGAEKLFF.

This clonotype was seen more than once but under ten times. The chain joins TRBV11-2 to TRBJ2-7; a possible D gene is TRBD1 (5 bases). CDR1 is SGHAT, CDR2 FQNNGV, per germline. The CDR3 is 13 amino acids. The V gene lost 3 bases and the J gene lost 7 bases, with 13 bases spanning the gap. The CDR3 reads CASSFLQGGEQYV. CDR3 in DNA: TGTGCCAGCAGCTTTCTCCAGGGCGGAGAGCAGTACGTC.